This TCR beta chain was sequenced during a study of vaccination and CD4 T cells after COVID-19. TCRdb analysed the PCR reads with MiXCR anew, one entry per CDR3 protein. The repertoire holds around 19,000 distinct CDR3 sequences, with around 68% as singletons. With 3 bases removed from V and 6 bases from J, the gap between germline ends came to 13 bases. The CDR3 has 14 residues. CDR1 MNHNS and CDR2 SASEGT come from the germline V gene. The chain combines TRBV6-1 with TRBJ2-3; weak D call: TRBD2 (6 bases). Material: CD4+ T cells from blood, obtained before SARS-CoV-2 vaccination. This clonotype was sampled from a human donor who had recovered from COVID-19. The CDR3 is CASSEPSGGDTQYF. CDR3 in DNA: TGTGCCAGCAGTGAGCCGTCCGGAGGGGATACGCAGTATTTT.